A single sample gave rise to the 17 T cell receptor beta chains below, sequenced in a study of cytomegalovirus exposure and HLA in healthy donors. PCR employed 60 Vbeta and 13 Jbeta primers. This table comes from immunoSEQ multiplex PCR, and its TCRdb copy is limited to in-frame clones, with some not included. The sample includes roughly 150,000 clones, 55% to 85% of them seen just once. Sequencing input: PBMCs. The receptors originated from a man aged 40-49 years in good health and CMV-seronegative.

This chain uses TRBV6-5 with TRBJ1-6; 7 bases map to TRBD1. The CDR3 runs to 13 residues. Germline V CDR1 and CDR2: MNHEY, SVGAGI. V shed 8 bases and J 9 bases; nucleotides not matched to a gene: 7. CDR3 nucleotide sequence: TGTGCCAGCCGACAGGGACTTGGTTCACCCCTCCACTTT. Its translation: CASRQGLGSPLHF.

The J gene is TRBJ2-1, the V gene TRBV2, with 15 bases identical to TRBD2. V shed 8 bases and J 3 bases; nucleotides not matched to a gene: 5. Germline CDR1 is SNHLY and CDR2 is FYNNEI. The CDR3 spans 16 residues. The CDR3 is CASRWTSGRGYNEQFF. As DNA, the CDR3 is TGTGCCAGCCGTTGGACTAGCGGGAGGGGCTACAATGAGCAGTTCTTC.

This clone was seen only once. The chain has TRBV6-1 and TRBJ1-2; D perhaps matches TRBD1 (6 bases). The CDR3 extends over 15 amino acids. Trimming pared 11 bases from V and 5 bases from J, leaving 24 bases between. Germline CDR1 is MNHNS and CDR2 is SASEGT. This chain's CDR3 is CASRGVGGQEYGYTF. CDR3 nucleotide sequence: TGTGCCTCCAGGGGCGTGGGAGGGCAGGAATATGGCTACACCTTC.

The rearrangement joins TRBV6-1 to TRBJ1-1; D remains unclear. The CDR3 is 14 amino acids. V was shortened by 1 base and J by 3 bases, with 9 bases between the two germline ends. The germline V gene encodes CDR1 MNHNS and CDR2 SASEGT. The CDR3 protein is CASSEGEYDTEAFF. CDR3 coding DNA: TGTGCCAGCAGTGAAGGTGAGTACGACACTGAAGCTTTCTTT.

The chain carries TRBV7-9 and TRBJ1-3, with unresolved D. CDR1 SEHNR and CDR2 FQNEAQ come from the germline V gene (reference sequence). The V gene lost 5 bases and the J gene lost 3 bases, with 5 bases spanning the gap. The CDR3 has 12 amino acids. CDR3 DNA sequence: TGTGCCAGCAGCGCGAGTGGAAACACCATATATTTT. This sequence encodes CASSASGNTIYF.

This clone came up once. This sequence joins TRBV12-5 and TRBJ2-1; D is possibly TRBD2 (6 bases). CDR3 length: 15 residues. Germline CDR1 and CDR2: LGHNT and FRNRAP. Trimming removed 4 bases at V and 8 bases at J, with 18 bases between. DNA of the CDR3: TGTGCTAGTGGTTCCCACGGGCGGGGTTCCGATGAGCAGTTCTTC. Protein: CASGSHGRGSDEQFF.

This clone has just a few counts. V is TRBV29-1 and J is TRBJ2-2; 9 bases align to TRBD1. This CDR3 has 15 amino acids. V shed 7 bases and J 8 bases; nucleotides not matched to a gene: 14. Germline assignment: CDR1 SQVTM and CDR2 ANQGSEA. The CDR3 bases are TGCAGCGCCGCTACGGGACAGGGTGTCGGTGGGGAGCTGTTTTTT. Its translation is CSAATGQGVGGELFF.

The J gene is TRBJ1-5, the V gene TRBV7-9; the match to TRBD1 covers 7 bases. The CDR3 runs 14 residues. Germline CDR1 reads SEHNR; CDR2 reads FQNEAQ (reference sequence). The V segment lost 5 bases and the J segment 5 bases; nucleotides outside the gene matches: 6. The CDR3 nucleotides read TGTGCCAGCAGCATAAATACAGGGGATCAGCCCCAGCATTTT. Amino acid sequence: CASSINTGDQPQHF.

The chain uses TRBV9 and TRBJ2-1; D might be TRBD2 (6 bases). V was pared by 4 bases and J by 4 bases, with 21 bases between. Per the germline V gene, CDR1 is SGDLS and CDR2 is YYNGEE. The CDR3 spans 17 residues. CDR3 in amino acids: CASSFRPSGFPYNEQFF. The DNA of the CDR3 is TGTGCCAGCAGCTTCCGTCCGAGCGGGTTCCCGTACAATGAGCAGTTCTTC.

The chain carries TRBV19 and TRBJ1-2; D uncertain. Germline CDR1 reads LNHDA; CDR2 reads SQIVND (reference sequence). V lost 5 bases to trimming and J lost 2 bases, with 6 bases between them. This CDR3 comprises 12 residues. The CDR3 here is CASSGRNYGYTF. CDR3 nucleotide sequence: TGTGCCAGTAGTGGGAGAAACTATGGCTACACCTTC. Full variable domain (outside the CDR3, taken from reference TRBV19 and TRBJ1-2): DGGITQSPKYLFRKEGQNVTLSCEQNLNHDAMYWYRQDPGQGLRLIYYSQIVNDFQKGDIAEGYSVSREKKESFPLTVTSAQKNPTAFYLCASSGRNYGYTFGSGTRLTVV.

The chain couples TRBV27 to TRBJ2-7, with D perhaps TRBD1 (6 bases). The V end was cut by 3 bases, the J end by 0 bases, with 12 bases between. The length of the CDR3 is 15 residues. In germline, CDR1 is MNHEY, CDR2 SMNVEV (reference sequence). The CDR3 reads CASSLGRGNSYEQYF. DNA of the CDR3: TGTGCCAGCAGTTTGGGCAGGGGCAACTCCTACGAGCAGTACTTC.

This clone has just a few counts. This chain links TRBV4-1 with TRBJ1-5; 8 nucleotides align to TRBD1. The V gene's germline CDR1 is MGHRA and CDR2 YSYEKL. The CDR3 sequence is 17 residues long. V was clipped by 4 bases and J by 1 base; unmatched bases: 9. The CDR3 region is CASSPRTGRGSNQPQHF. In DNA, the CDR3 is TGCGCCAGCAGCCCCAGGACAGGGCGAGGGAGCAATCAGCCCCAGCATTTT.

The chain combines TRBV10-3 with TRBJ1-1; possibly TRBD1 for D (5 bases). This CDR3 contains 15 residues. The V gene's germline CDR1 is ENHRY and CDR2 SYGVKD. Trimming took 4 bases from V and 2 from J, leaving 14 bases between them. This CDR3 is CAISASRTNNTEAFF. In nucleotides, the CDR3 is TGTGCCATCAGTGCTTCTCGGACAAACAACACTGAAGCTTTCTTT.

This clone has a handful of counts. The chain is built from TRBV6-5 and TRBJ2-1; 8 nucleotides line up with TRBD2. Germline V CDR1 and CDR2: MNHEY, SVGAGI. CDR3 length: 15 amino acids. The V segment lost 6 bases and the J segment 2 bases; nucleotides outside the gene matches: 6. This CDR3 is CASSSQRETYNEQFF. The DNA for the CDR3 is TGTGCCAGCAGCTCTCAGCGGGAGACCTACAATGAGCAGTTCTTC.

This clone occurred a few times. CDR3 loop: CASSEVGDSNQPQHF. The CDR3 DNA follows: TGTGCCAGCAGTGAAGTCGGAGATAGCAATCAGCCCCAGCATTTT. This chain connects TRBV2 to TRBJ1-5; unclear D gene. The germline CDR1 and CDR2 sequences are SNHLY and FYNNEI. CDR3 length equals 15 residues. The ends were cut back, 1 base at V and 0 bases at J, with 7 bases in the middle.

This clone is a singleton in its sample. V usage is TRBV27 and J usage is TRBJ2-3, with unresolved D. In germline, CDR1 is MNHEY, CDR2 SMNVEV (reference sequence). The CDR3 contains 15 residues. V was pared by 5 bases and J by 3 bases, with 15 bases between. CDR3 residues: CASSPLGTWTDTQYF. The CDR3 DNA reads TGTGCCAGCAGTCCCCTAGGAACCTGGACAGATACGCAGTATTTT.

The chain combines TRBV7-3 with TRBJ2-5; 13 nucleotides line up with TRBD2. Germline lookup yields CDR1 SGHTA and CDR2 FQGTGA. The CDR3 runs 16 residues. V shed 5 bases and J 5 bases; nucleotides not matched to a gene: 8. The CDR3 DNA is TGTGCCAGCAGCGCAACCGGACTAGCGGGGGAGGAGACCCAGTACTTC. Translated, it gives CASSATGLAGEETQYF.